The sequence of this TCR beta chain was determined in a study of blood T cell repertoires in COVID-19. In germline, CDR1 is SGHRS, CDR2 YFSETQ. The CDR3 spans 12 residues. Trimming cost V 0 bases and J 6 bases, with 7 bases left between them. Clones were sequenced by immunoSEQ multiplex PCR, and TCRdb holds only the in-frame ones, with some missing. The data contain about 310,000 clones, about 90% of them seen just once; the ten biggest clones take up around 4.5%. The rearrangement joins TRBV5-1 to TRBJ2-7; D is possibly TRBD2 (5 bases). The TCR was taken from a woman aged 18 to 35 with acute COVID-19. Specimen: PBMCs or T cells enriched from blood (not recorded which). For the CDR3, the DNA is TGCGCCAGCAGCTTGGAAGGGAGCGAGCAGTACTTC. Protein: CASSLEGSEQYF.